The entry below gives a single T cell receptor (beta chain) sequence along with its context. Its target is unknown. The PCR used 60 Vbeta and 13 Jbeta primers. Here immunoSEQ multiplex PCR was the method, and the copy in TCRdb shows in-frame clones only, minus some. The profile covers roughly 200,000 clones, with approximately 80% appearing a single time and 0.65% taken by the ten largest. Germline CDR1 is DFQATT and CDR2 is SNEGSKA (reference sequence). This CDR3 is built from 11 residues. Trimming removed 1 base at V and 8 bases at J, with 8 bases between. This specimen comes from a study of cytomegalovirus exposure and HLA in healthy donors. Whole-study findings and limits: Reports showed the classifier diagnosing cytomegalovirus status with high specificity and sensitivity. Later on, an analysis showed TCR association rates differing by HLA locus, with DRB1 the most and HLA-C the fewest. According to an earlier analysis, most TCR beta V segments yielded productive rearrangements about 90% or about 30% of the time. Accurate predictions that matched the HLA-A and HLA-B alleles of most subjects were reportedly made from TCR beta sequences.

V usage is TRBV20-1 and J usage is TRBJ1-2, with a tentative D call TRBD1 (5 bases). This clonotype was sampled from a boy aged 5-17 years in good health and CMV-seronegative. The specimen was PBMCs. CDR3 bases: TGCAGTGCTAGAGTTGGGGGGGGCTACACCTTC. The encoded protein is CSARVGGGYTF.